This T cell receptor (beta chain) was profiled in a study of shared clonotypes between healthy human individuals. Clones were read by immunoSEQ multiplex PCR, and TCRdb kept only the in-frame ones, dropping some. Among more than 2,000,000 clones listed, around 94% were seen once. V lost 5 bases, J lost 15 bases, and 20 bases lay in between. This CDR3 region has 13 residues. CDR1 is SGHAT and CDR2 is FQNNGV in the germline V gene. Donors comprised healthy HIV-negative adults lacking recent acute infections or vaccinations. The study separated CD4+ cells into CD45RA+ naive and CD45RA-negative memory subsets. With respect to this clone: Its specificity is not known.

Findings and limits, study-wide: With a handful of donors compared, roughly 5% of naive CD4 clonotypes were shared.

The receptor was derived from a young man in good health. Source material: naive CD4+ T cells sorted from blood. Documented subset: CD45RA+ positively selected. The chain is built from TRBV11-2 and TRBJ2-1, with D hard to call. CDR3 loop: CASSEPPATRLFF. The CDR3 nucleotides are TGTGCCAGCAGCGAACCCCCCGCGACTCGCCTGTTCTTC.